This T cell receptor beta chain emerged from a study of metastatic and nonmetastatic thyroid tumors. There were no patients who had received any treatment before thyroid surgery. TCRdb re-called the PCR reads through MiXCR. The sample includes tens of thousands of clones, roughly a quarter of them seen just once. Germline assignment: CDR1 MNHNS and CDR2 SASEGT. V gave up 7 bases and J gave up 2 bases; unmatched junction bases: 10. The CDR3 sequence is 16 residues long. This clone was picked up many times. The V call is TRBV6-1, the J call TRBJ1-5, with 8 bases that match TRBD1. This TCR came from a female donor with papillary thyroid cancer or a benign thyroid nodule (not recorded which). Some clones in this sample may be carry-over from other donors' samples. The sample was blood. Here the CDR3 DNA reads TGTGCCAGCACCGACAGGGGACGTATTGGCAATCAGCCCCAGCATTTT. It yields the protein CASTDRGRIGNQPQHF.